A single sample is the source of the 26 T cell receptor beta chains below, sequenced in a study of beta chain features in type 1 diabetes. Reverse transcribing all isolated RNA meant expressed TCRB transcripts were sequenced. Generated by immunoSEQ multiplex PCR, the TCRdb table keeps only in-frame clones and is missing some. The data hold around 430,000 clones, with about 30% observed a single time. Sequenced sample: naive CD4+ T cells from blood. The receptor set was obtained from a man aged 18 to 35 in good health.

This clone was recorded a few times. V and J are TRBV29-1 and TRBJ2-5; weak D call: TRBD1 (5 bases). This CDR3 comprises 12 residues. Germline V gene data show CDR1 as SQVTM and CDR2 as ANQGSEA. V lost 7 bases and J 5 bases, leaving 14 bases between the germline ends. The CDR3 sequence is CSATGGSETQYF. CDR3 in DNA: TGCAGCGCTACAGGTGGGTCGGAGACCCAGTACTTC.

This clone showed up just a few times. The chain uses TRBV30 and TRBJ2-7, with TRBD1 matching over 9 bases. Germline V gene data show CDR1 as GTSNPN and CDR2 as SVGIG (reference sequence). The CDR3 covers 13 residues. V dropped 1 base and J dropped 6; count of bases not matched to a gene: 4. This chain's CDR3 is CAWSAQGASEQYF. CDR3 nucleotide sequence: TGTGCCTGGAGTGCACAGGGGGCAAGCGAGCAGTACTTC.

CDR3 in DNA: TGTGCCTGGAGTGTAACTCCCCAAAGACCGTTTTTT. It specifies CAWSVTPQRPFF. The chain joins TRBV30 to TRBJ2-2; no clear D. The germline V gene encodes CDR1 GTSNPN and CDR2 SVGIG (reference sequence). V was clipped by 0 bases and J by 16 bases, with 15 bases between them. This CDR3 is 12 amino acids long.

The V call is TRBV4-3, the J call TRBJ2-1; 9 bases are shared with TRBD1. The junction had 8 bases not matched to a gene; V was cut back by 0 bases and J by 8 bases. This CDR3 spans 16 amino acids. Per the germline V gene, CDR1 is LGHNA and CDR2 is YSLEER. CDR3 residues: CASSQDIWTGAHEQFF. The CDR3 DNA sequence: TGCGCCAGCAGCCAAGATATATGGACAGGGGCCCATGAGCAGTTCTTC.

This clone came up a few times. The rearrangement links TRBV29-1 to TRBJ2-2; D gene unclear. CDR3 size: 12 residues. Germline V gene lookup returns CDR1 SQVTM and CDR2 ANQGSEA. CDR3 residues: CSGSTNTGELFF. Written as DNA, the CDR3 is TGCTCTGGGTCAACGAACACCGGGGAGCTGTTTTTT.

This chain connects TRBV28 to TRBJ2-1; D is possibly TRBD1 or TRBD2 (6 bases each). The germline V and J ends were trimmed by 6 bases and 4 bases, with 16 bases remaining between them. Germline V gene data show CDR1 as MDHEN and CDR2 as SYDVKM. The CDR3 covers 15 residues. CDR3 in amino acids: CASSEGGGAYNEQFF. The CDR3 DNA sequence: TGTGCCAGCAGCGAAGGAGGGGGAGCTTACAATGAGCAGTTCTTC.

The CDR3 coding sequence is TGCAGCGTGTGGCAGGGGGCCTACAATGAGCAGTTCTTC. Its translation is CSVWQGAYNEQFF. The rearrangement uses TRBV29-1 and TRBJ2-1; 7 positions agree with TRBD1. Trimming at V came to 6 bases and at J to 2 bases, leaving 4 bases not matched to a gene. The CDR3 contains 13 residues. Looked up from germline, CDR1 is SQVTM and CDR2 is ANQGSEA.

A few counts support this clone. V is TRBV7-9 and J is TRBJ2-5, with 12 positions matching TRBD2. Germline CDR1 and CDR2: SEHNR and FQNEAQ (reference sequence). Losses at the gene ends were 5 bases for V and 2 bases for J; bases not matched to a gene: 6. The CDR3 runs 16 residues. CDR3 bases: TGTGCCAGCAGCCCGCAACTAGCGGGAGGTCAAGAGACCCAGTACTTC. It is translated as CASSPQLAGGQETQYF.

This clone has a handful of counts. The rearrangement links TRBV10-3 to TRBJ2-1; a possible D gene is TRBD2 (6 bases). Trimming removed 3 bases at V and 7 bases at J, with 10 bases between. This CDR3 contains 13 residues. Germline V gene lookup returns CDR1 ENHRY and CDR2 SYGVKD. The CDR3 coding sequence is TGTGCCATCAGTGAAACTAGCTGGAATGAGCAGTTCTTC. Translated: CAISETSWNEQFF.

The sample holds a few counts of this clone. The rearrangement uses TRBV27 and TRBJ2-5; D is possibly TRBD1 or TRBD2 (5 bases each). The CDR3 runs 17 residues. Trimming pared 5 bases from V and 5 bases from J, leaving 24 bases between. The germline gives CDR1 MNHEY, CDR2 SMNVEV (reference sequence). CDR3 residues: CASSPGTTTARRETQYF. The CDR3 nucleotides are TGTGCCAGCAGTCCCGGGACCACTACTGCCCGAAGGGAGACCCAGTACTTC.

The gene calls are TRBV29-1 and TRBJ1-1; 8 bases line up with TRBD1. This CDR3 is built from 14 residues. Germline-derived CDR1 and CDR2 are SQVTM and ANQGSEA. J lost 4 bases, V lost 3 bases, and 7 bases had no gene match. CDR3 sequence: CSVDSGGPGTEAFF. In DNA, the CDR3 is TGCAGCGTTGATTCAGGGGGCCCGGGCACTGAAGCTTTCTTT.

The gene calls are TRBV25-1 and TRBJ2-3; tentatively, D is TRBD2 (5 bases). CDR1 is MGHDK and CDR2 is SYGVNS in the germline V gene. This CDR3 region has 13 residues. The V end lost 1 base, the J end lost 5 bases, and 7 bases lay between the germline ends. The DNA for the CDR3 is TGTGCCAGCAGTGAATCGGGGAAAGATACGCAGTATTTT. Its protein product is CASSESGKDTQYF.

This clone showed up just a few times. V gene TRBV30 combines with J gene TRBJ1-2; 8 bases are a match to TRBD1. J gave up 5 bases and V 4 bases, and 6 bases lay outside the gene matches. This CDR3 comprises 13 residues. The germline V gene has CDR1 GTSNPN and CDR2 SVGIG (reference sequence). The CDR3 reads CAWTGTGFYGYTF. CDR3 in DNA: TGTGCCTGGACCGGGACAGGTTTTTATGGCTACACCTTC.

This clone has just a few counts. The V and J genes are TRBV29-1 and TRBJ2-1; D is perhaps TRBD2 (5 bases). In germline, CDR1 is SQVTM, CDR2 ANQGSEA. V lost 4 bases and J lost 6, with 19 bases in between. The CDR3 contains 15 residues. Here the CDR3 DNA reads TGCAGCGTTGGGAGCGCCCCTTGGGAGCTCAATGAGCAGTTCTTC. It specifies CSVGSAPWELNEQFF.

The chain is built from TRBV30 and TRBJ1-4; D ambiguous. V was pared by 4 bases and J by 5 bases, with 14 bases between. The CDR3 loop spans 14 amino acids. Germline CDR1 reads GTSNPN; CDR2 reads SVGIG (reference sequence). CDR3 bases: TGTGCCTGGAAATCCGAGACACGAAATGAAAAACTGTTTTTT. Translation gives CAWKSETRNEKLFF.

In this sample, this clone turned up a few times. The CDR3 is CASSPERRGDEAKNIQYF. As DNA, the CDR3 is TGTGCCAGCAGCCCCGAGAGACGGGGCGACGAAGCCAAAAACATTCAGTACTTC. This chain connects TRBV5-4 to TRBJ2-4, with D possibly called TRBD1 or TRBD2 (5 bases each). The germline V gene has CDR1 SGHNT and CDR2 YYREEE (reference sequence). Trimming left V 4 bases short and J 0 bases short, with 20 bases between. The CDR3 spans 18 residues.

This clone occurred a few times. The V and J genes are TRBV19 and TRBJ1-1; 8 bases map to TRBD1. CDR1 LNHDA and CDR2 SQIVND come from the germline V gene (reference sequence). With 8 bases clipped from V and 1 base from J, the junction kept 6 bases outside the gene matches. This CDR3 has 14 residues. The CDR3 region is CASGKGQGNTEAFF. The CDR3 coding sequence is TGTGCCAGTGGTAAAGGACAGGGGAACACTGAAGCTTTCTTT.

This clone came up a few times. The V gene is TRBV6-1, the J gene TRBJ2-2; D is unclear. This CDR3 comprises 14 residues. V lost 5 bases and J 4 bases, leaving 11 bases between the germline ends. CDR1 is MNHNS and CDR2 is SASEGT in the germline V gene. The CDR3 reads CASSPFGVTGELFF. In DNA, the CDR3 is TGTGCCAGCAGTCCATTTGGCGTCACCGGGGAGCTGTTTTTT.

This clone was seen a handful of times. The CDR3 region has the DNA TGCGCCAGCAGCTTGGGCCACAGGGAATTTAGCTCCTACAATGAGCAGTTCTTC. It specifies CASSLGHREFSSYNEQFF. The gene calls are TRBV5-1 and TRBJ2-1; the D gene is possibly TRBD1 (6 bases). V lost 0 bases, J lost 0 bases, and 16 bases lay in between. The CDR3 is 18 amino acids. Per the germline V gene, CDR1 is SGHRS and CDR2 is YFSETQ.

The chain joins TRBV5-1 to TRBJ2-3; the D gene is possibly TRBD2 (5 bases). The CDR3 loop spans 15 amino acids. Germline CDR1 SGHRS, CDR2 YFSETQ. V was trimmed by 1 base and J by 2 bases, leaving 11 bases between them. CDR3 bases: TGCGCCAGCAGCTTGCAGCGGCCGTTCACAGATACGCAGTATTTT. Translated: CASSLQRPFTDTQYF.

The chain joins TRBV29-1 to TRBJ2-1; 9 positions agree with TRBD2. The V segment lost 6 bases and the J segment 7 bases; nucleotides outside the gene matches: 10. The CDR3 runs 14 residues. Germline values: CDR1 SQVTM, CDR2 ANQGSEA. CDR3 protein: CSVVMTSGINEQFF. The CDR3 coding sequence is TGCAGCGTCGTCATGACTAGCGGAATTAATGAGCAGTTCTTC.

This clone was picked up a small number of times. This rearrangement joins TRBV5-1 to TRBJ2-1, with unresolved D. The V end was cut by 4 bases, the J end by 4 bases, with 12 bases between. The CDR3 is 14 residues long. Germline CDR1 is SGHRS and CDR2 is YFSETQ. The CDR3 is CASSLRLDYNEQFF. The CDR3 bases are TGCGCCAGCAGCCTCCGGCTAGATTACAATGAGCAGTTCTTC. Full variable domain (missing parts from reference TRBV5-1 and TRBJ2-1): KAGVTQTPRYLIKTRGQQVTLSCSPISGHRSVSWYQQTPGQGLQFLFEYFSETQRNKGNFPGRFSGRQFSNSRSEMNVSTLELGDSALYLCASSLRLDYNEQFFGPGTRLTVL.

This clone was detected a few times. V gene TRBV4-1 combines with J gene TRBJ2-5, with D possibly TRBD1 on 6 matching bases. The V end lost 0 bases, the J end lost 4 bases, and 15 bases lay between the germline ends. Germline V CDR1 and CDR2: MGHRA, YSYEKL. This CDR3 has 16 residues. The CDR3 DNA follows: TGCGCCAGCAGCCAAGATCTTAAAGGGACACCAGAGACCCAGTACTTC. It specifies CASSQDLKGTPETQYF.

About this clone itself: Other DNA sequences in the same sample also yield this CDR3. The chain combines TRBV30 with TRBJ2-1; unclear D gene. V lost 0 bases and J lost 8, with 5 bases in between. Germline V gives CDR1 GTSNPN, CDR2 SVGIG (reference sequence). The CDR3 is 11 amino acids. The DNA for the CDR3 is TGTGCCTGGAGTGTACAATATGAGCAGTTCTTC. Protein: CAWSVQYEQFF.

The chain is built from TRBV7-9 and TRBJ1-2, with no clear D. CDR1 is SEHNR, CDR2 FQNEAQ, per germline (reference sequence). Trimming took off 3 bases at V and 8 bases at J, with 13 bases between the two ends. The CDR3 runs 13 residues. In nucleotides, the CDR3 is TGTGCCAGCAGCTTTACCGGACCGTCGGGCTACACCTTC. Its protein is CASSFTGPSGYTF.

V gene TRBV28 combines with J gene TRBJ2-4; D might be TRBD2 (6 bases). In germline, CDR1 is MDHEN, CDR2 SYDVKM. The CDR3 consists of 14 residues. V was pared by 2 bases and J by 9 bases, with 14 bases between. The CDR3 sequence: CASSLSGPGGIQYF. The CDR3 DNA reads TGTGCCAGCAGTTTAAGCGGTCCCGGGGGCATTCAGTACTTC.